The sequence of this TCR beta chain was determined in a study of T cell repertoires in cytomegalovirus infection. In the study overall: Matching HLA type, along with CMV infection, was indicated by public TCR beta signatures. Broader study findings: CMV carriers having the relevant HLA were flagged by cumulative public TCR beta family frequency.

CDR3 length equals 16 residues. Between the trimmed V and J ends, which lost 4 bases and 5 bases, there was a span of 20 bases. Germline CDR1 MNHEY, CDR2 SVGEGT. TCRdb reprocessed the reads via MiXCR and lists one record per CDR3 protein. The table lists roughly 180,000 distinct CDR3 sequences, about a fifth of them singletons, with roughly 25% in the top ten. A word on this clonotype: As yet, its antigen is unknown.

The chain carries TRBV6-2 or TRBV6-3 and TRBJ1-1; maybe TRBD1 (5 bases). The material was CD8+ T cells from cultured PBMCs, obtained from culture after CMV antigen stimulation. The origin of this receptor is a human donor in good health (CMV status not recorded). Some clones in this sample may be carry-over from other donors' samples. In nucleotides, the CDR3 is TGTGCCAGCAGTTTTTCTACCGCCAGGGTAGGAACTGAAGCTTTCTTT. It yields the protein CASSFSTARVGTEAFF.